Sequencing of this T cell receptor (beta chain) was carried out in a study of lymphopenia after photon versus proton radiotherapy. Study-level results: Better survival with proton therapy was suggested as possible, not demonstrated. In patients who died, overall survival fell as post-nadir TCR diversity dropped more. Oligoclonal CD8+ Temra expansion after nadir drove photon patients' diversity drop.

The CDR3 covers 16 residues. The germline V gene encodes CDR1 KGHSH and CDR2 LQKENI. J gave up 0 bases and V 6 bases, and 9 bases lay outside the gene matches. About this clone itself: Its antigen is not known.

The table came from immunoSEQ multiplex PCR; TCRdb's copy has only in-frame clones and leaves some out. The sample has about 26,000 clones; around 85% are singletons. The material sequenced was peripheral blood, taken from a patient treated with photon-based radiotherapy. This chain uses TRBV18 with TRBJ2-3; 7 nucleotides match TRBD1. The receptor's source is a man aged 25 to 45 with gastric cancer. CDR3 residues: CASSSTGTESTDTQYF. The DNA for the CDR3 is TGTGCCAGCTCGTCAACCGGGACAGAGAGCACAGATACGCAGTATTTT. Full variable domain (missing parts from reference TRBV18 and TRBJ2-3): NAGVMQNPRHLVRRRGQEARLRCSPMKGHSHVYWYRQLPEEGLKFMVYLQKENIIDESGMPKERFSAEFPKEGPSILRIQQVVRGDSAAYFCASSSTGTESTDTQYFGPGTRLTVL.